A selection of T cell receptor beta chains follows, all from one sample in a study of blood T cells in healthy people across ages. Each CDR3 protein is one row after TCRdb ran MiXCR on the 5' RACE reads. The table includes nearly 800,000 distinct CDR3 sequences, roughly 25% detected once. These data were likewise used in another study, on T cells of mothers and their children.

The sample comprised blood. These receptor sequences come from a boy younger than 18 in good health. The CDR3 runs from the conserved cysteine through the conserved F or W. Clone size is stated in some rows and not others, as once, few, many or a class when expanded.

.,.,TRBV4-2,CASSQENQAYEQYF
TRBJ2-7,few,TRBV7-2,CASSLRDRFSHEQYF
.,.,TRBV20-1,CSASYQGAGEQYF
TRBJ2-7,few,TRBV7-2,CASSLNRDRFYEQYF
TRBJ2-6,.,TRBV4-1,CASSQVRTVSSGANVLTF
TRBJ2-5,few,TRBV7-9,CASAGGEETQYF
TRBJ1-6,.,TRBV5-1,CASSRQSSYNSPLHF
TRBJ2-7,.,TRBV28,CASEGHLPYEQYF
TRBJ1-1,few,TRBV7-3,CASSLTPPNTEAFF
TRBJ2-5,few,TRBV7-2,CASSPLGREGLETQYF
TRBJ1-1,many,TRBV28,CASSLRFRVAYTEAFF